The 24 T cell receptor beta chains in this list originate from one sample, sequenced in a study of T cell responses to AZD1222 COVID-19 vaccine. Here immunoSEQ multiplex PCR was the method, and the copy in TCRdb shows in-frame clones only, minus some. Among under 170,000 clones listed, approximately 94% were seen once. Sample: peripheral blood, taken on day 0 of AZD1222 vaccination. The receptors originated from an adult in good health.

This sequence joins TRBV25-1 and TRBJ1-2; TRBD1 matches at 8 bases. The V and J ends lost 8 bases and 5 bases, in that order; junction bases with no gene match: 10. Germline V gene data show CDR1 as MGHDK and CDR2 as SYGVNS. The CDR3 has 14 amino acids. CDR3 sequence reads: CASSHDRGKYGYTF. In nucleotides, the CDR3 is TGTGCCAGCTCTCACGACAGGGGTAAATATGGCTACACCTTC.

The chain has TRBV21-1 and TRBJ2-7. TRBV21-1 is marked as a pseudogene. The CDR3 is 11 amino acids. The CDR3 region is CASSRSYEQYV. The CDR3 DNA reads as TGTGCCAGCAGCAGAAGCTACGAGCAGTACGTC.

The V gene is TRBV5-6, the J gene TRBJ2-5, with D possibly matching TRBD2 (6 bases). The CDR3 is 15 residues long. Trimming pared 0 bases from V and 6 bases from J, leaving 15 bases between. Germline V CDR1 and CDR2: SGHDT, YYEEEE. CDR3 sequence reads: CASSLVPGDTKTQYF. In nucleotides, the CDR3 is TGTGCCAGCAGCTTGGTCCCGGGAGATACAAAGACCCAGTACTTC.

This sequence joins TRBV24-1 and TRBJ1-2, with 7 positions matching TRBD1. The germline V gene has CDR1 KGHDR and CDR2 SFDVKD. The J segment lost 6 bases and the V segment lost 8 bases, leaving 14 bases of the junction unmatched. The CDR3 is made up of 15 amino acids. DNA for the CDR3: TGTGCCACCACTTTTCCGGGACAGAGACTAAATGGCTACACCTTC. Protein product: CATTFPGQRLNGYTF.

This chain links TRBV28 with TRBJ2-7; D might be TRBD1 or TRBD2, each matching 5 bases. Germline lookup yields CDR1 MDHEN and CDR2 SYDVKM. The CDR3 covers 15 residues. V was clipped by 7 bases and J by 0 bases, with 16 bases between them. The CDR3 reads CASNSGTASSYEQYV. For the CDR3, the DNA is TGTGCCAGCAACTCCGGGACGGCCAGCTCCTACGAGCAGTACGTC.

The CDR3 is CAWSVKVNEQFF. DNA for the CDR3: TGTGCCTGGAGTGTTAAAGTGAATGAGCAGTTCTTC. The chain couples TRBV30 to TRBJ2-1; D is unclear. V lost 0 bases and J 7 bases, leaving 7 bases between the germline ends. This CDR3 spans 12 amino acids. Germline V gene lookup returns CDR1 GTSNPN and CDR2 SVGIG (reference sequence).

J is TRBJ1-5 and V is TRBV7-2, with 7 bases matching TRBD1. V trimming: 3 bases; J trimming: 3 bases; junction bases outside the gene matches: 5. This CDR3 contains 15 residues. Per germline, CDR1 SGHTA and CDR2 FQGNSA. The CDR3 coding sequence is TGTGCCAGCAGCTTGAACAGGGGTTTCAATCAGCCCCAGCATTTT. As protein: CASSLNRGFNQPQHF.

The V gene is TRBV5-1, the J gene TRBJ1-2; 10 positions agree with TRBD1. The CDR3 spans 16 residues. Germline V gene data show CDR1 as SGHRS and CDR2 as YFSETQ. V shed 0 bases, J shed 4 bases, and the junction held 6 bases outside the gene matches. In DNA form, the CDR3 reads TGCGCCAGCAGCTTGGGCCCGGACAGGGGGGGCTATGGCTACACCTTC. Translation gives CASSLGPDRGGYGYTF.

This clone came up once. The chain combines TRBV9 with TRBJ2-2, with D perhaps TRBD2 (5 bases). The germline gives CDR1 SGDLS, CDR2 YYNGEE. This CDR3 spans 18 amino acids. V dropped 4 bases and J dropped 7 bases, with 26 bases sitting between them. CDR3 sequence (DNA): TGTGCCAGCAGCATAAGTAGTTTGGGCCAACTGGCGGGCGGGGAGCTGTTTTTT. This encodes CASSISSLGQLAGGELFF.

The chain carries TRBV9 and TRBJ2-2; 14 bases fit TRBD2. The CDR3 totals 17 residues. J gave up 4 bases and V 4 bases, and 6 bases lay outside the gene matches. CDR1 SGDLS and CDR2 YYNGEE come from the germline V gene. The CDR3 DNA follows: TGTGCCAGCAGCCCTCGACTAGCGGGAGGGTTCACCGGGGAGCTGTTTTTT. This codes for CASSPRLAGGFTGELFF.

This clone was seen a few times. This chain uses TRBV5-1 with TRBJ2-7, with D possibly TRBD1 on 6 matching bases. The CDR3 loop spans 15 amino acids. Trimming left V 0 bases short and J 3 bases short, with 13 bases between. Looked up from germline, CDR1 is SGHRS and CDR2 is YFSETQ. The CDR3 DNA reads as TGCGCCAGCAGCTTGGATGGGGGCAGGGGCTACGAGCAGTACGTC. Its translation: CASSLDGGRGYEQYV.

The chain joins TRBV6-1 to TRBJ1-1; D not certain. V was trimmed by 0 bases and J by 1 base, leaving 12 bases between them. CDR3 size: 16 residues. Germline values: CDR1 MNHNS, CDR2 SASEGT. The CDR3 region has the DNA TGTGCCAGCAGTGAAGCCATAGGCAGGAAGAACACTGAAGCTTTCTTT. Translation: CASSEAIGRKNTEAFF.

The gene calls are TRBV5-1 and TRBJ2-5; TRBD2 matches 7 bases. In germline, CDR1 is SGHRS, CDR2 YFSETQ. V was clipped by 5 bases and J by 0 bases; unmatched bases: 7. The CDR3 consists of 15 residues. CDR3 amino acids: CASSLSGMDQETQYF. Here the CDR3 DNA reads TGCGCCAGCAGTTTAAGCGGGATGGACCAAGAGACCCAGTACTTC.

The rearrangement uses TRBV20-1 and TRBJ1-2; D is undetermined. The CDR3 has 11 amino acids. Germline values: CDR1 DFQATT, CDR2 SNEGSKA (reference sequence). Trimming stripped 5 bases from V and 7 bases from J, with 11 bases between. CDR3 sequence (DNA): TGCAGTGCTTCCGCCGTTGGTGGCTACACCTTC. As protein: CSASAVGGYTF.

This chain connects TRBV6-2 or TRBV6-3 to TRBJ2-7, with D perhaps TRBD1 (6 bases). The CDR3 has 14 residues. Looked up from germline, CDR1 is MNHEY and CDR2 is SVGEGT. Trimming cost V 5 bases and J 0 bases, with 11 bases left between them. The CDR3 sequence is CASSRLTGSYEQYV. In DNA, the CDR3 is TGTGCCAGCAGTCGCCTGACAGGCTCCTACGAGCAGTACGTC.

This chain joins TRBV5-1 and TRBJ2-5; TRBD1 agrees at 7 bases. In germline, CDR1 is SGHRS, CDR2 YFSETQ. V shed 2 bases, J shed 5 bases, and the junction held 12 bases outside the gene matches. The CDR3 has 16 amino acids. The CDR3 spells CASSFRQGGLGETQYF. As DNA, the CDR3 is TGCGCCAGCAGCTTCCGACAGGGCGGCTTGGGGGAGACCCAGTACTTC.

The chain recombines TRBV6-1 with TRBJ1-2; D remains ambiguous. Germline CDR1 reads MNHNS; CDR2 reads SASEGT. The CDR3 sequence is 13 residues long. V lost 3 bases to trimming and J lost 4 bases, with 9 bases between them. The CDR3 nucleotides are TGTGCCAGCAGTGACGCTGGCGGCTATGGCTACACCTTC. Its translation: CASSDAGGYGYTF.

The chain joins TRBV5-1 to TRBJ2-3, with D possibly being TRBD2 (6 bases). The V end was cut by 1 base, the J end by 7 bases, with 16 bases between. Germline CDR1 and CDR2: SGHRS and YFSETQ. This CDR3 spans 15 amino acids. The CDR3 coding sequence is TGCGCCAGCAGCTTGAGTAGCGGACGTTTCAATACGCAGTATTTT. It encodes CASSLSSGRFNTQYF.

The rearrangement joins TRBV19 to TRBJ2-6, with 7 bases fitting TRBD1. The CDR3 length is 17 residues. V was pared by 8 bases and J by 0 bases, with 10 bases of the junction left unmatched. Germline loops: CDR1 LNHDA, CDR2 SQIVND (reference sequence). CDR3 bases: TGTGCCAGTGCAGACAGGGCCGCAAGCTCTGGGGCCAACGTCCTGACTTTC. Protein sequence: CASADRAASSGANVLTF.

The J gene is TRBJ1-4, the V gene TRBV21-1; the table's D call of TRBD1 was not tested on the DNA. TRBV21-1 is noted as a pseudogene. The CDR3 spans 17 residues. In DNA form, the CDR3 reads TGTGCCAGCAGCAAAGGGGGCCTACCAGCAACTAATGAAAAACTGTTTTTT. It codes for CASSKGGLPATNEKLFF.

The V gene is TRBV5-1, the J gene TRBJ2-2, with D maybe TRBD1 (5 bases). The CDR3 totals 13 residues. Trimming pared 4 bases from V and 7 bases from J, leaving 11 bases between. In germline, CDR1 is SGHRS, CDR2 YFSETQ. The CDR3 region is CASSPQVGGELFF. For the CDR3, the DNA is TGCGCCAGCAGCCCACAGGTTGGCGGGGAGCTGTTTTTT. The full variable domain, rest sourced from reference TRBV5-1 and TRBJ2-2, is KAGVTQTPRYLIKTRGQQVTLSCSPISGHRSVSWYQQTPGQGLQFLFEYFSETQRNKGNFPGRFSGRQFSNSRSEMNVSTLELGDSALYLCASSPQVGGELFFGEGSRLTVL.

The chain links TRBV7-9 to TRBJ2-7, with 10 bases matching TRBD2. Germline V lookup: CDR1 SEHNR, CDR2 FQNEAQ (reference sequence). The CDR3 covers 15 residues. Trimming cost V 1 base and J 5 bases; bases outside gene matches: 5. CDR3 protein: CASSLGLAGGHEQYV. As DNA, the CDR3 is TGTGCCAGCAGCTTAGGGTTAGCGGGAGGCCACGAGCAGTACGTC.

CDR3: CASSSLDGVDGETQYF. The CDR3 DNA is TGTGCCAGCAGCTCATTGGACGGGGTGGATGGAGAGACCCAGTACTTC. The V gene is TRBV7-9, the J gene TRBJ2-5; a possible D gene is TRBD2 (5 bases). From germline, CDR1 is SEHNR and CDR2 FQNEAQ (reference sequence). The CDR3 contains 16 residues. V was trimmed by 4 bases and J by 4 bases, leaving 19 bases between them.

This chain connects TRBV5-1 to TRBJ2-2; TRBD2 aligns across 14 bases. Germline V gives CDR1 SGHRS, CDR2 YFSETQ. Trimming removed 4 bases from V and 4 bases from J; junction bases left unmatched: 9. The CDR3 runs 18 residues. Here the CDR3 DNA reads TGCGCCAGCAGCGCCGGACTAGCGGGGGGACCGGGCACCGGGGAGCTGTTTTTT. Residues: CASSAGLAGGPGTGELFF.